This T cell receptor (beta chain) was sequenced for a study of T cell responses to AZD1222 COVID-19 vaccine. Study results and limitations: Possibly, clonal diversity was underestimated; donors were largely white British and included more females. Breadth and depth of Spike-specific TCRs rose after two AZD1222 doses. Baseline seropositivity occurred in only a handful of AZD1222 recipients.

Concerning this clone: Its specificity is unknown.

Sequenced by immunoSEQ multiplex PCR; TCRdb stores in-frame clones only, minus some. This sample has some 79,000 clones, with approximately 85% found just once. V lost 5 bases and J 8 bases, leaving 10 bases between the germline ends. Per the germline V gene, CDR1 is PRHDT and CDR2 is FYEKMQ (reference sequence). CDR3 length equals 11 residues. The source is an adult who received the AZD1222 COVID-19 vaccine. The chain joins TRBV13 to TRBJ2-7; D gene unclear. This sample comprised peripheral blood, obtained 28 days after the second AZD1222 dose. The CDR3 sequence is CASSLDFKQYF. For the CDR3, the DNA is TGTGCCAGCAGCCTTGATTTCAAGCAGTACTTC.